Presented here are 32 T cell receptor beta chains from one specimen sequenced in a study of preoperative IRX-2 immunotherapy in early breast cancer. Libraries were prepared by immunoSEQ multiplex PCR; TCRdb keeps only in-frame clonotypes and omits some of them. The data show under 35,000 clones, under 90% seen once. Described treatment: preoperative locoregional IRX-2 cytokine immunotherapy. The sample was taken from a patient treated with IRX-2 immunotherapy. Receptor source: a human donor with breast cancer.

The chain links TRBV6-8 to TRBJ2-3; D may correspond to TRBD1 or TRBD2 (6 bases each). Trimming left V 6 bases short and J 4 bases short, with 11 bases between. Per the germline V gene, CDR1 is MNHGY and CDR2 is SAAAGT. The CDR3 consists of 13 residues. CDR3 sequence (DNA): TGTGCCAGCAGGAGGGGGGCCTCAGATACGCAGTATTTT. As protein: CASRRGASDTQYF.

In its sample, this clone was seen once. The gene calls are TRBV11-3 and TRBJ1-2, with D possibly being TRBD1 (5 bases). V was pared by 4 bases and J by 3 bases, with 18 bases between. Germline CDR1 is SGHNT and CDR2 is YENEEA. This CDR3 has 16 amino acids. CDR3 coding DNA: TGTGCCAGCAGCTCCCCGACCAGGGAGGTTGACTATGGCTACACCTTC. Translation gives CASSSPTREVDYGYTF.

V gene TRBV6-8 combines with J gene TRBJ1-5, with D possibly matching TRBD1 (5 bases). Between the trimmed V and J ends, which lost 0 bases and 6 bases, there was a span of 9 bases. The CDR3 has 14 amino acids. Germline CDR1 and CDR2: MNHGY and SAAAGT. The CDR3 nucleotides read TGTGCCAGCAGTTACTCGACAGCAGGTCAGCCCCAGCATTTT. Protein: CASSYSTAGQPQHF.

The V and J genes are TRBV29-1 and TRBJ2-6, with D unresolved. V dropped 4 bases and J dropped 0 bases, with 4 bases sitting between them. This CDR3 spans 13 amino acids. From germline, CDR1 is SQVTM and CDR2 ANQGSEA. DNA of the CDR3: TGCAGCGTTGGGCGCTCTGGGGCCAACGTCCTGACTTTC. Translating it yields CSVGRSGANVLTF.

This clone was seen only a few times. The rearrangement joins TRBV12-5 to TRBJ1-3; D call uncertain. CDR3 length equals 12 residues. Germline CDR1 is LGHNT and CDR2 is FRNRAP. The DNA of the CDR3 is TGTGCCAGCACTACTGGGGGAAACACCATATATTTT. Its translation is CASTTGGNTIYF.

The CDR3 bases are TGCGCCAGCAGCTCCGGACAGGGGGCGGGTTATGGCTACACCTTC. Its protein product is CASSSGQGAGYGYTF. The rearrangement uses TRBV5-1 and TRBJ1-2, with 11 bases fitting TRBD1. This CDR3 contains 15 residues. Trimming at V came to 3 bases and at J to 5 bases, leaving 6 bases not matched to a gene. CDR1 is SGHRS and CDR2 is YFSETQ in the germline V gene.

This chain links TRBV6-8 with TRBJ1-5; D call uncertain. The germline CDR1 and CDR2 sequences are MNHGY and SAAAGT. CDR3 length equals 13 residues. Trimming cost V 7 bases and J 4 bases, with 11 bases left between them. This CDR3 is CASNFGSNQPQHF. The CDR3 bases are TGTGCCAGCAACTTCGGGTCGAATCAGCCCCAGCATTTT.

The chain links TRBV23-1 to TRBJ1-3; D remains unclear. TRBV23-1 qualifies as an ORF whose function is uncertain. This CDR3 has 18 residues. Trimming took off 6 bases at V and 0 bases at J, with 21 bases between the two ends. The DNA for the CDR3 is TGCGCCAGCAGCCAAGATTTCCCTCCATGGAACTCTGGAAACACCATATATTTT. This codes for CASSQDFPPWNSGNTIYF.

This chain connects TRBV28 to TRBJ1-5, with unresolved D. The V gene lost 5 bases and the J gene lost 9 bases, with 14 bases spanning the gap. The CDR3 length is 13 residues. Germline V gene data show CDR1 as MDHEN and CDR2 as SYDVKM. Here the CDR3 reads CASSPGRFLPQHF. As DNA, the CDR3 is TGTGCCAGCAGTCCCGGCCGGTTCTTGCCCCAGCATTTT.

The chain links TRBV19 to TRBJ2-2; 7 nucleotides match TRBD1. V shed 7 bases and J 5 bases; nucleotides not matched to a gene: 4. CDR1 and CDR2 from the germline V gene are LNHDA and SQIVND (reference sequence). The CDR3 loop spans 13 amino acids. The DNA for the CDR3 is TGTGCCAGTAATGACAGGGTAACCGGGGAGCTGTTTTTT. This encodes CASNDRVTGELFF. Complete variable domain (other parts from reference TRBV19 and TRBJ2-2): DGGITQSPKYLFRKEGQNVTLSCEQNLNHDAMYWYRQDPGQGLRLIYYSQIVNDFQKGDIAEGYSVSREKKESFPLTVTSAQKNPTAFYLCASNDRVTGELFFGEGSRLTVL.

This CDR3 reads CATSRALSVTGELFF. CDR3 sequence (DNA): TGTGCCACCAGCAGAGCGCTTTCGGTCACCGGGGAGCTGTTTTTT. This rearrangement joins TRBV15 to TRBJ2-2; D uncertain. This CDR3 is 15 amino acids long. V gave up 1 base and J gave up 4 bases, with 10 bases separating them. From germline, CDR1 is LNHNV and CDR2 YYDKDF (reference sequence).

In its sample, this clone was seen a few times. This chain connects TRBV30 to TRBJ1-2, with a weak D call TRBD1 (5 bases). There are 13 residues in the CDR3. Germline assignment: CDR1 GTSNPN and CDR2 SVGIG (reference sequence). The V end was cut by 2 bases, the J end by 7 bases, with 14 bases between. CDR3 sequence: CAWSLQGVFGYTF. The CDR3 DNA follows: TGTGCCTGGAGTCTACAAGGGGTTTTTGGCTACACCTTC.

This rearrangement joins TRBV19 to TRBJ1-5, with D maybe TRBD1 (6 bases). The CDR3 has 16 amino acids. The V end was cut by 5 bases, the J end by 6 bases, with 20 bases between. The germline gives CDR1 LNHDA, CDR2 SQIVND (reference sequence). The CDR3 DNA reads as TGTGCCAGTAGTCCGGGTCCCGACAGGTCGAGTCAGCCCCAGCATTTT. Protein sequence: CASSPGPDRSSQPQHF.

This chain connects TRBV29-1 to TRBJ2-3; D gene ambiguous. The CDR3 contains 13 residues. Trimming removed 1 base at V and 7 bases at J, with 12 bases between. Germline V lookup: CDR1 SQVTM, CDR2 ANQGSEA. CDR3 coding DNA: TGCAGCGTTGAAGCAAACGGAGCAAATACGCAGTATTTT. Amino acid sequence: CSVEANGANTQYF.

This rearrangement joins TRBV6-8 to TRBJ1-1; no clear D gene. The CDR3 has 16 amino acids. V dropped 0 bases and J dropped 5 bases, with 16 bases sitting between them. Germline V gene sequence: CDR1 MNHGY, CDR2 SAAAGT. The CDR3 DNA follows: TGTGCCAGCAGTTACTCGATAACGCGCGCCGGAACTGAAGCTTTCTTT. Protein: CASSYSITRAGTEAFF.

This sequence joins TRBV19 and TRBJ1-4; perhaps TRBD1 as D (6 bases). This CDR3 comprises 14 residues. Germline CDR1 and CDR2: LNHDA and SQIVND (reference sequence). V was cut by 5 bases and J by 8 bases, with 15 bases left in between. In DNA, the CDR3 is TGTGCCAGTAGTTTACGGGGGGCAGGGGAAAAACTGTTTTTT. Protein sequence: CASSLRGAGEKLFF. Full variable domain (rest looked up from reference TRBV19 and TRBJ1-4): DGGITQSPKYLFRKEGQNVTLSCEQNLNHDAMYWYRQDPGQGLRLIYYSQIVNDFQKGDIAEGYSVSREKKESFPLTVTSAQKNPTAFYLCASSLRGAGEKLFFGSGTQLSVL.

The rearrangement uses TRBV6-8 and TRBJ1-5; D gene uncertain. V lost 2 bases, J lost 4 bases, and 3 bases lay in between. This CDR3 has 12 amino acids. Germline CDR1 and CDR2: MNHGY and SAAAGT. CDR3 sequence (DNA): TGTGCCAGCAGTTACATGAATCAGCCCCAGCATTTT. Translation: CASSYMNQPQHF.

Here the CDR3 DNA reads TGTGCCAGCAGCTTAGTGACCGCCCAAGAGACCCAGTACTTC. Protein product: CASSLVTAQETQYF. J is TRBJ2-5 and V is TRBV11-3; D gene uncertain. Trimming left V 1 base short and J 1 base short, with 7 bases between. The length of the CDR3 is 14 residues. Germline V gene data show CDR1 as SGHNT and CDR2 as YENEEA.

CDR3 sequence: CASSFGLTGAIEKLFF. DNA for the CDR3: TGTGCCAGCAGCTTTGGCCTAACAGGAGCTATTGAAAAACTGTTTTTT. The genes are TRBV7-8 and TRBJ1-4, with TRBD1 as a possible D gene (5 bases). Trimming took off 3 bases at V and 7 bases at J, with 18 bases between the two ends. Germline CDR1 reads SGHVS; CDR2 reads FQNEAQ. The CDR3 consists of 16 residues.

The genes are TRBV19 and TRBJ1-2; D remains ambiguous. Germline V gene sequence: CDR1 LNHDA, CDR2 SQIVND (reference sequence). The CDR3 totals 13 residues. V lost 3 bases and J 6 bases, leaving 11 bases between the germline ends. The CDR3 here is CASSIRPRDGYTF. The DNA of the CDR3 is TGTGCCAGTAGTATCCGGCCTCGAGATGGCTACACCTTC.

The rearrangement links TRBV7-5 to TRBJ2-3; the D call of TRBD2 is as the table states it, not checked on the DNA. TRBV7-5 is assigned pseudogene status. The CDR3 totals 16 residues. The DNA of the CDR3 is TGTGCCAGCAGCTCTGCTAGCGGTACTGTCACAGATACGCAGTATTTT. Translation: CASSSASGTVTDTQYF.

In DNA form, the CDR3 reads TGTGCCATCAGTGAGCTCCGGGATGAAAAACTGTTTTTT. Protein: CAISELRDEKLFF. The chain couples TRBV10-3 to TRBJ1-4; D not resolved. Per the germline V gene, CDR1 is ENHRY and CDR2 is SYGVKD. CDR3 length equals 13 residues. With 2 bases removed from V and 6 bases from J, the gap between germline ends came to 7 bases.

The V and J genes are TRBV19 and TRBJ2-7; D is perhaps TRBD2 (6 bases). There are 13 residues in the CDR3. V was clipped by 1 base and J by 6 bases, with 10 bases between them. Germline values: CDR1 LNHDA, CDR2 SQIVND (reference sequence). CDR3 in amino acids: CASSIGRGGEQYF. The CDR3 DNA is TGTGCCAGTAGTATAGGGAGGGGAGGCGAGCAGTACTTC.

The chain has TRBV23-1 and TRBJ2-3, with D tentatively TRBD1 (5 bases). TRBV23-1 is annotated as an ORF whose role is uncertain. V was pared by 6 bases and J by 4 bases, with 17 bases between. This CDR3 is built from 15 residues. Here the CDR3 DNA reads TGCGCCAGCAGCCAAGCGATAGGGGTAGCAGATACGCAGTATTTT. Amino acid sequence: CASSQAIGVADTQYF.

V and J are TRBV11-3 and TRBJ1-1; weak D call: TRBD1 (6 bases). This CDR3 is 14 amino acids long. Germline CDR1 reads SGHNT; CDR2 reads YENEEA. Trimming pared 5 bases from V and 9 bases from J, leaving 19 bases between. The CDR3 nucleotides are TGTGCCAGCAGCCCGACAGGACAGAATGCTAAAGCTTTCTTT. It yields the protein CASSPTGQNAKAFF.

CDR3 residues: CASSPAGAGYNEQFF. The DNA of the CDR3 is TGTGCCAGCTCACCGGCGGGGGCTGGGTACAATGAGCAGTTCTTC. The chain combines TRBV18 with TRBJ2-1; the D gene is possibly TRBD2 (7 bases). CDR1 KGHSH and CDR2 LQKENI come from the germline V gene. The CDR3 is 15 amino acids. V dropped 3 bases and J dropped 4 bases, with 13 bases sitting between them.

The J gene is TRBJ1-2, the V gene TRBV19, with TRBD1 matching over 10 bases. The germline V gene has CDR1 LNHDA and CDR2 SQIVND (reference sequence). With 2 bases clipped from V and 4 bases from J, the junction kept 7 bases outside the gene matches. This CDR3 region has 16 residues. In nucleotides, the CDR3 is TGTGCCAGTAGTATAAGGTCGGGGACAGGGGTCTATGGCTACACCTTC. Translated, it gives CASSIRSGTGVYGYTF.

The V gene is TRBV11-3, the J gene TRBJ1-3, with TRBD1 identical over 8 bases. The trim removed 6 bases at V and 2 bases at J, leaving 3 bases unmatched. Germline CDR1 is SGHNT and CDR2 is YENEEA. CDR3 length equals 14 residues. The CDR3 spells CASREDRAGNTIYF. The CDR3 DNA sequence: TGTGCCAGCAGGGAGGACAGGGCTGGAAACACCATATATTTT.

The chain uses TRBV6-8 and TRBJ2-5; 8 bases map to TRBD2. This CDR3 is 15 amino acids long. Looked up from germline, CDR1 is MNHGY and CDR2 is SAAAGT. V was clipped by 0 bases and J by 5 bases; unmatched bases: 5. The CDR3 nucleotides are TGTGCCAGCAGTTACTCATCGGGAGGGGAGGAGACCCAGTACTTC. Amino acid sequence: CASSYSSGGEETQYF.

The genes are TRBV6-8 and TRBJ2-7; TRBD1 matches at 7 bases. The CDR3 is 13 residues long. V gave up 10 bases and J gave up 3 bases; unmatched junction bases: 9. Germline CDR1 is MNHGY and CDR2 is SAAAGT. The CDR3 DNA sequence: TGTGCCATCAGAGGACAGGACAACTACGAGCAGTACTTC. Translated, it gives CAIRGQDNYEQYF.

DNA of the CDR3: TGTGCCAGCAGCTCCCTACCACAAACCACCGGTCCCACCGGGGAGCTGTTTTTT. Translating gives CASSSLPQTTGPTGELFF. This chain connects TRBV11-3 to TRBJ2-2; D is undetermined. The V end was cut by 4 bases, the J end by 4 bases, with 22 bases between. This CDR3 spans 18 amino acids. CDR1 and CDR2 from the germline V gene are SGHNT and YENEEA.

This clone was seen more than once but under ten times. The chain combines TRBV11-3 with TRBJ2-7, with D tentatively TRBD1 (6 bases). CDR3 size: 14 residues. V dropped 2 bases and J dropped 2 bases, with 10 bases sitting between them. CDR1 is SGHNT and CDR2 is YENEEA in the germline V gene. The CDR3 reads CASSLSTGPYEQYF. The CDR3 DNA follows: TGTGCCAGCAGCTTAAGTACAGGGCCCTACGAGCAGTACTTC.